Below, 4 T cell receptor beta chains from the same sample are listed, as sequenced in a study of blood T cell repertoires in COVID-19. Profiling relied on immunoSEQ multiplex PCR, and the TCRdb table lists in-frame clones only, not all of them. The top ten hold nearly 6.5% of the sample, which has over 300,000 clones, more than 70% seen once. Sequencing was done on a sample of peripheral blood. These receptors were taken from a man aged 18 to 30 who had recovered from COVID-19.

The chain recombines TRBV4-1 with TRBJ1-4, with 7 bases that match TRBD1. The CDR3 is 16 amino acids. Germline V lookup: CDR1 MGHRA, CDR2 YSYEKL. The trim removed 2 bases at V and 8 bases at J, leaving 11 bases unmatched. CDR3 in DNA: TGCGCCAGCAGCCAACCCTACCGGGACAGACGAGAAAAACTGTTTTTT. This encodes CASSQPYRDRREKLFF.

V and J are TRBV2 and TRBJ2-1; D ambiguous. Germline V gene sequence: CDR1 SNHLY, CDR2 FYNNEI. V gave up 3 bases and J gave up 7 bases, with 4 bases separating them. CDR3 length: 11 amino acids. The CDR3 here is CASSDVNEQFF. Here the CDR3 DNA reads TGTGCCAGCAGTGACGTGAATGAGCAGTTCTTC.

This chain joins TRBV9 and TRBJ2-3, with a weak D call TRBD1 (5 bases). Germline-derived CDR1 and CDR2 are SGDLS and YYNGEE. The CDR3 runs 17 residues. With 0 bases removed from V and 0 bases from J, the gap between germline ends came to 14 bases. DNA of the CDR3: TGTGCCAGCAGCGTAGTTGGGATCAGGGCTAGCACAGATACGCAGTATTTT. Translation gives CASSVVGIRASTDTQYF.

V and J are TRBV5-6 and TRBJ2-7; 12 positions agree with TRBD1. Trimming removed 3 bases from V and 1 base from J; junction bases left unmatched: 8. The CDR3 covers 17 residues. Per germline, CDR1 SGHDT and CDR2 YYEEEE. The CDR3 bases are TGTGCCAGCAGCTGGGGGACAGGGGGCTTTCCGTCCTACGAGCAGTACTTC. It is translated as CASSWGTGGFPSYEQYF. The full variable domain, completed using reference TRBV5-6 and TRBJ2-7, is DAGVTQSPTHLIKTRGQQVTLRCSPKSGHDTVSWYQQALGQGPQFIFQYYEEEERQRGNFPDRFSGHQFPNYSSELNVNALLLGDSALYLCASSWGTGGFPSYEQYFGPGTRLTVT.